A single sample is the source of the 20 T cell receptor beta chains below, sequenced in a study of CD8 T cells in ankylosing spondylitis (dated by TCRdb to about 2017). The library was produced with 5' RACE. This sample was sequenced with an Illumina HiSeq 2500. TCRdb applied fastp at Q25 and MiXCR to the public reads, then kept only in-frame beta chains. One record per CDR3 amino acid sequence lists the most common genes and DNA. In this sample the table shows about 360,000 distinct CDR3 sequences, approximately 20% of which occur a single time. In total, the top ten clones hold around 14% of the sample. Source material: blood, either unsorted or a sorted T cell fraction (not recorded which). The receptors shown here come from a male donor with ankylosing spondylitis or in good health (not recorded which).

This clonotype came up a few times. The chain employs TRBV7-8 and TRBJ2-3, with TRBD2 matching over 10 bases. Germline V lookup: CDR1 SGHVS, CDR2 FQNEAQ. This CDR3 has 16 amino acids. The V gene end was trimmed by 1 base and the J gene end by 4 bases; junction bases not matched to a gene: 5. The CDR3 reads CASSLVLAGDPDTQYF. In nucleotides, the CDR3 is TGTGCCAGCAGCTTAGTCCTAGCGGGGGACCCAGATACGCAGTATTTT.

The chain uses TRBV4-1 and TRBJ1-2; 9 bases map to TRBD1. CDR3 length: 16 amino acids. The V and J ends lost 1 base and 7 bases, in that order; junction bases with no gene match: 10. CDR1 is MGHRA and CDR2 is YSYEKL in the germline V gene. The CDR3, as DNA: TGCGCCAGCAGCCAAGGGGAATGGGACAGGGCGTCTGGCTACACCTTC. Translated: CASSQGEWDRASGYTF.

V is TRBV6-2 or TRBV6-3 and J is TRBJ2-1; TRBD1 agrees at 7 bases. With V trimmed by 4 bases and J by 6 bases, 9 bases remained unmatched. The CDR3 has 15 residues. Germline assignment: CDR1 MNHEY and CDR2 SVGEGT. CDR3 nucleotides: TGTGCCAGCAGTTGGGTAGGGACAGCTATCAATGAGCAGTTCTTC. Its translation: CASSWVGTAINEQFF.

This clonotype was found a few times. The chain recombines TRBV7-9 with TRBJ2-2; possible D gene TRBD2, 6 bases. The CDR3 totals 15 residues. Germline V gene data show CDR1 as SEHNR and CDR2 as FQNEAQ (reference sequence). V was cut by 1 base and J by 7 bases, with 13 bases left in between. The CDR3 region has the DNA TGTGCCAGCAGCTTAGTTGCGGGACGAGGCGGGGAGCTGTTTTTT. Residues: CASSLVAGRGGELFF.

This clonotype was found a few times. The chain employs TRBV10-1 and TRBJ2-7, with D unclear. The germline V gene encodes CDR1 WNHNN and CDR2 SYGVQD (reference sequence). V lost 2 bases to trimming and J lost 3 bases, with 14 bases between them. The length of the CDR3 is 15 residues. The CDR3 DNA reads TGCGCCAGCAGTGAGAAGGCCCGGAACCTCTACGAGCAGTACTTC. Translated: CASSEKARNLYEQYF.

V is TRBV19 and J is TRBJ2-3, with 8 bases that match TRBD2. V shed 9 bases, J shed 0 bases, and the junction held 11 bases outside the gene matches. Germline V gene lookup returns CDR1 LNHDA and CDR2 SQIVND (reference sequence). The CDR3 loop spans 16 amino acids. The CDR3 reads CASKAAGGGSTDTQYF. As DNA, the CDR3 is TGTGCCAGCAAGGCGGCGGGGGGCGGAAGCACAGATACGCAGTATTTT.

This chain connects TRBV2 to TRBJ2-5; TRBD1 matches 9 bases. After removal of 5 bases from V and 1 base from J, the junction contained 8 bases not matched to a gene. The germline V gene encodes CDR1 SNHLY and CDR2 FYNNEI. The CDR3 consists of 16 residues. This CDR3 reads CASSPGQGLGQETQYF. DNA of the CDR3: TGTGCCAGCAGTCCGGGACAGGGTTTAGGCCAAGAGACCCAGTACTTC. Looking up the rest from reference TRBV2 and TRBJ2-5 gives the full variable domain: EPEVTQTPSHQVTQMGQEVILRCVPISNHLYFYWYRQILGQKVEFLVSFYNNEISEKSEIFDDQFSVERPDGSNFTLKIRSTKLEDSAMYFCASSPGQGLGQETQYFGPGTRLLVL.

The genes are TRBV11-2 and TRBJ2-5; TRBD2 matches at 11 bases. CDR1 SGHAT and CDR2 FQNNGV come from the germline V gene. V was clipped by 3 bases and J by 7 bases; unmatched bases: 7. The CDR3 sequence is 15 residues long. CDR3 bases: TGTGCCAGCAGCTTTAGCGGGGGGGCATCGGCGACCCAGTACTTC. Its protein product is CASSFSGGASATQYF.

Comments on this clonotype: Sequence at one end of the junction differs from germline and may be a read error. The J gene is TRBJ1-1, the V gene TRBV12-3 or TRBV12-4; maybe TRBD1 (5 bases). The CDR3 contains 14 residues. The CDR3 region is CACSFALGGEEAFF. In nucleotides, the CDR3 is TGTGCCTGCAGTTTCGCCTTGGGGGGGGAAGAAGCTTTCTTT.

The genes are TRBV10-3 and TRBJ2-7; TRBD1 matches at 8 bases. Looked up from germline, CDR1 is ENHRY and CDR2 is SYGVKD. Trimming at V came to 4 bases and at J to 0 bases, leaving 8 bases not matched to a gene. The CDR3 has 16 residues. CDR3 protein: CAISASRTGSSYEQYF. The CDR3 DNA is TGTGCCATCAGTGCCTCCCGGACAGGGAGCTCCTACGAGCAGTACTTC.

This clonotype was observed a handful of times. The chain combines TRBV6-5 with TRBJ2-3; D gene ambiguous. CDR1 is MNHEY and CDR2 is SVGAGI in the germline V gene. The CDR3 runs 14 residues. Trimming took off 4 bases at V and 8 bases at J, with 16 bases between the two ends. The CDR3 DNA reads as TGTGCCAGCAGTTCCCCTCAGGCCGGTGGTACGCAGTATTTT. Its translation: CASSSPQAGGTQYF.

This clonotype showed up just a few times. The V and J genes are TRBV7-9 and TRBJ2-7; unclear D gene. V was cut by 5 bases and J by 0 bases, with 11 bases left in between. The germline V gene has CDR1 SEHNR and CDR2 FQNEAQ (reference sequence). The CDR3 loop spans 14 amino acids. The chain's CDR3 is CASSPPPSSYEQYF. The DNA for the CDR3 is TGTGCCAGCAGCCCTCCGCCATCCTCCTACGAGCAGTACTTC.

A few counts support this clonotype. V is TRBV7-9 and J is TRBJ1-1; D might be TRBD1 (5 bases). Germline CDR1 reads SEHNR; CDR2 reads FQNEAQ (reference sequence). This CDR3 is 13 amino acids long. Trimming shortened V by 5 bases and J by 5 bases, and 12 bases separated the two germline ends. The CDR3 coding sequence is TGTGCCAGCAGCCCGTTGGGGCTAACTGAAGCTTTCTTT. It yields the protein CASSPLGLTEAFF.

The chain combines TRBV12-3 or TRBV12-4 with TRBJ2-5; D remains ambiguous. The CDR3 contains 11 residues. The V end lost 3 bases, the J end lost 7 bases, and 6 bases lay between the germline ends. The CDR3 loop reads CASSFRATQYF. DNA of the CDR3: TGTGCCAGCAGTTTTAGGGCGACCCAGTACTTC.

The chain uses TRBV3-1 and TRBJ2-1; no definite D call. Trimming stripped 1 base from V and 0 bases from J, with 10 bases between. In germline, CDR1 is LGHDT, CDR2 YNNKEL (reference sequence). The CDR3 extends over 16 amino acids. CDR3 sequence (DNA): TGTGCCAGCAGCCAAGTGGCGGCGCGCTCCTACAATGAGCAGTTCTTC. Translating gives CASSQVAARSYNEQFF.

The gene calls are TRBV4-2 and TRBJ2-1, with D uncertain. CDR3 size: 14 residues. V was pared by 1 base and J by 5 bases, with 9 bases between. Looked up from germline, CDR1 is LGHNA and CDR2 is YNFKEQ. CDR3 sequence reads: CASSQGPYNNEQFF. CDR3 DNA: TGTGCCAGCAGCCAAGGCCCCTATAACAATGAGCAGTTCTTC.

This clonotype was picked up a small number of times. The genes are TRBV11-2 and TRBJ2-2, with D perhaps matching TRBD2 (5 bases). The germline gives CDR1 SGHAT, CDR2 FQNNGV. With 6 bases removed from V and 8 bases from J, the gap between germline ends came to 10 bases. The CDR3 extends over 12 amino acids. For the CDR3, the DNA is TGTGCCAGCAGAAAGACGGGGGGGGAGCTGTTTTTT. It codes for CASRKTGGELFF.

The sample holds a few counts of this clonotype. This chain uses TRBV14 with TRBJ2-3; no clear D gene. The CDR3 length is 15 residues. Trimming removed 3 bases from V and 6 bases from J, with 16 bases in between. Germline values: CDR1 SGHDN, CDR2 FVKESK. The CDR3 spells CASSHSAQLVDTQYF. The CDR3 coding sequence is TGTGCCAGCAGCCATTCCGCCCAGCTCGTGGATACGCAGTATTTT.

This clonotype has more than one count but fewer than ten. The V and J genes are TRBV5-1 and TRBJ2-7; D unresolved. The germline gives CDR1 SGHRS, CDR2 YFSETQ. With 7 bases removed from V and 3 bases from J, the gap between germline ends came to 23 bases. The CDR3 totals 16 residues. In DNA, the CDR3 is TGCGCCAGCGAAGCAAACCTGTTAAACAGAATCTACGAGCAGTACTTC. It yields the protein CASEANLLNRIYEQYF.

This clonotype has a handful of counts. V is TRBV5-6 and J is TRBJ2-4, with D unresolved. V was shortened by 4 bases and J by 11 bases, with 10 bases between the two germline ends. Germline V lookup: CDR1 SGHDT, CDR2 YYEEEE. The CDR3 runs to 11 residues. The CDR3 sequence: CASSRLEVQYF. CDR3 sequence (DNA): TGTGCCAGCAGCAGGCTTGAGGTTCAGTACTTC. Based on the CDR3 plus reference TRBV5-6 and TRBJ2-4, the full variable domain is DAGVTQSPTHLIKTRGQQVTLRCSPKSGHDTVSWYQQALGQGPQFIFQYYEEEERQRGNFPDRFSGHQFPNYSSELNVNALLLGDSALYLCASSRLEVQYFGAGTRLSVL.